This T cell receptor (beta chain) was identified during a study of cytomegalovirus exposure and HLA in healthy donors. Overall study results and limits: Earlier results showed most TCR beta V segments being productive about 90% or about 30% of the time.

In the PCR, 60 Vbeta and 13 Jbeta primers were used. Method: immunoSEQ multiplex PCR; TCRdb's copy keeps in-frame clones and lacks some. The sample contains some 180,000 clones, about 81% of which appear only once. A word on this clone: Its antigen is not identified.

The clonotype comes from a man aged 40-50 years in good health and CMV-seronegative. Material for sequencing was PBMCs.

This chain's CDR3 is CASSFGGASGGYTF. As DNA, the CDR3 is TGTGCCAGCAGTTTTGGAGGGGCTAGTGGCGGCTACACCTTC. The gene calls are TRBV27 and TRBJ1-2; D is perhaps TRBD1 (5 bases). The CDR3 runs to 14 residues. Looked up from germline, CDR1 is MNHEY and CDR2 is SMNVEV (reference sequence). V lost 3 bases, J lost 8 bases, and 16 bases lay in between.